This TCR beta chain was retrieved from a study of T cells in Graves' hyperthyroidism and ophthalmopathy. This clonotype has more than one count but fewer than ten. Germline-derived CDR1 and CDR2 are SGHRS and YFSETQ. The V end was cut by 0 bases, the J end by 4 bases, with 10 bases between. The CDR3 consists of 14 residues. Amplified TCR beta CDR3 regions came from RNA transcripts. Researchers ran a first-round RT-PCR on the TCR CDR3 using the HTBI primer set. MiXCR, run by TCRdb on the multiplex PCR reads, gives a single entry per CDR3 protein. The table has approximately 510,000 distinct CDR3 sequences, about 20% seen once.

V is TRBV5-1 and J is TRBJ1-1; D may be TRBD1 (6 bases). The specimen sequenced was blood. The TCR was taken from a man younger than 35 with Graves' hyperthyroidism. The CDR3 reads CASSLAPRGTEAFF. CDR3 nucleotides: TGCGCCAGCAGCTTGGCCCCCAGGGGCACTGAAGCTTTCTTT.